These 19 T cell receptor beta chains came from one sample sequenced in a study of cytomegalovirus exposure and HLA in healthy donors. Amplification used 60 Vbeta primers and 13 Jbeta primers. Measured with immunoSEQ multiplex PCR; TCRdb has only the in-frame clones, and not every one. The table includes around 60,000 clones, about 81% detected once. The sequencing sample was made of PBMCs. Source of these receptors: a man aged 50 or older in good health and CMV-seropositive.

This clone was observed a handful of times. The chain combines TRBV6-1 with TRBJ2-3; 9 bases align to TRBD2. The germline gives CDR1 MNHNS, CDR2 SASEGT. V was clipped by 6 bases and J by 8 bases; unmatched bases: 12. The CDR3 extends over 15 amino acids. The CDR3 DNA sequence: TGTGCCAGCAGGTACACTAGCGGGCGGCAGGGTACGCAGTATTTT. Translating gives CASRYTSGRQGTQYF.

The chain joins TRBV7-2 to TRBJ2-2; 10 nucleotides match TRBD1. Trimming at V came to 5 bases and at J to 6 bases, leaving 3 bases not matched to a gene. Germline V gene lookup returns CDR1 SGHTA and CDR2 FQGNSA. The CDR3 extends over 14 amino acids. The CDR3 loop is CASSRDRGAGELFF. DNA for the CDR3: TGTGCCAGCAGCCGGGACAGGGGAGCCGGGGAGCTGTTTTTT.

The CDR3 DNA sequence: TGTGCCAGTAGTATGCCTAGCGGGAGCACAGATACGCAGTATTTT. This translates into CASSMPSGSTDTQYF. The chain uses TRBV19 and TRBJ2-3; 8 bases line up with TRBD2. The V segment lost 3 bases and the J segment 0 bases; nucleotides outside the gene matches: 2. The CDR3 is 15 residues long. In germline, CDR1 is LNHDA, CDR2 SQIVND (reference sequence).

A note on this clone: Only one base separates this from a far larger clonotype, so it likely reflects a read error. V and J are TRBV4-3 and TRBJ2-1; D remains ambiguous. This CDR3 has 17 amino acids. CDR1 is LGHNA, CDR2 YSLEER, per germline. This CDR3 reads CAISPDMIVLIYNEQFF. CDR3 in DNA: TGCGCCATCAGCCCAGATATGATCGTACTCATCTACAATGAGCAGTTCTTC.

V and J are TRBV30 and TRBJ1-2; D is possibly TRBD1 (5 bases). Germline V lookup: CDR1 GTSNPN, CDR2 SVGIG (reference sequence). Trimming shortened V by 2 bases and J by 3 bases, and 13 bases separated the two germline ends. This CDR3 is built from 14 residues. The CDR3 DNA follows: TGTGCCTGGAGTCAAGCAAGGGGCGACTATGGCTACACCTTC. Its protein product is CAWSQARGDYGYTF. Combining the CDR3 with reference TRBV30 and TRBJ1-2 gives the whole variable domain SQTIHQWPATLVQPVGSPLSLECTVEGTSNPNLYWYRQAAGRGLQLLFYSVGIGQISSEVPQNLSASRPQDRQFILSSKKLLLSDSGFYLCAWSQARGDYGYTFGSGTRLTVV.

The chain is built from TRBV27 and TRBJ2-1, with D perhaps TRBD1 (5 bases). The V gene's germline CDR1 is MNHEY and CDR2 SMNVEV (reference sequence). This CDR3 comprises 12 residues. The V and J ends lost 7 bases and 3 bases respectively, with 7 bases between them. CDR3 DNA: TGTGCCAGCAAAAGGGGCTACAATGAGCAGTTCTTC. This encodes CASKRGYNEQFF.

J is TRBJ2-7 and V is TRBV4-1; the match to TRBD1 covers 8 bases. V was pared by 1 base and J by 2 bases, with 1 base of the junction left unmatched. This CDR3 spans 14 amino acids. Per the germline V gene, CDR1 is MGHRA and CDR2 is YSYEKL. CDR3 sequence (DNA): TGCGCCAGCAGCCAAGGGACAGGGACCTACGAGCAGTACTTC. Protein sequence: CASSQGTGTYEQYF.

CDR3 residues: CASSWWGRDSEGYTF. CDR3 in DNA: TGTGCCAGCAGTTGGTGGGGCAGGGACTCGGAAGGCTACACCTTC. The chain couples TRBV7-9 to TRBJ1-2; weak D call: TRBD1 (5 bases). This CDR3 has 15 residues. Trimming took off 6 bases at V and 8 bases at J, with 22 bases between the two ends. Per germline, CDR1 SEHNR and CDR2 FQNEAQ (reference sequence).

DNA for the CDR3: TGCGCCAGCAGCCCGACAGGGAAGGGGTACACCGGGGAGCTGTTTTTT. Protein: CASSPTGKGYTGELFF. The chain recombines TRBV5-1 with TRBJ2-2; 7 nucleotides agree with TRBD1. The germline V gene encodes CDR1 SGHRS and CDR2 YFSETQ. The CDR3 is 16 amino acids. V dropped 4 bases and J dropped 3; count of bases not matched to a gene: 9.

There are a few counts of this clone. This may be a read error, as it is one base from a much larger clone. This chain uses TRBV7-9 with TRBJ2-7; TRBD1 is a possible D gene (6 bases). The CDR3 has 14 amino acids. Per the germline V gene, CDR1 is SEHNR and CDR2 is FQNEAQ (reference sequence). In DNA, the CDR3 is TGTGACAGCAGCTCCTGGACAGCTAACTACGAGCAGTACTTC. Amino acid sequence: CDSSSWTANYEQYF. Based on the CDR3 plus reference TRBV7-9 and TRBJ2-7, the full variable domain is DTGVSQNPRHKITKRGQNVTFRCDPISEHNRLYWYRQTLGQGPEFLTYFQNEAQLEKSRLLSDRFSAERPKGSFSTLEIQRTEQGDSAMYLCDSSSWTANYEQYFGPGTRLTVT.

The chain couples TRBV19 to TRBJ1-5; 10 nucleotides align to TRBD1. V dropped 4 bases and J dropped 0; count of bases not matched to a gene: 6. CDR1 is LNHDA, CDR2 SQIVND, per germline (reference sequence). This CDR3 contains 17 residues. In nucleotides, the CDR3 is TGTGCCAGTAGTACGGGACAGGGGCCTTATAGCAATCAGCCCCAGCATTTT. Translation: CASSTGQGPYSNQPQHF.

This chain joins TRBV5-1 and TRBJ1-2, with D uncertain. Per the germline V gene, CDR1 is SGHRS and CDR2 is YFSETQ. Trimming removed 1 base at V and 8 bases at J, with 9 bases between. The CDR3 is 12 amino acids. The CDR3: CASSLTLEGYTF. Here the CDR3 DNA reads TGCGCCAGCAGCTTGACTCTGGAGGGCTACACCTTC.

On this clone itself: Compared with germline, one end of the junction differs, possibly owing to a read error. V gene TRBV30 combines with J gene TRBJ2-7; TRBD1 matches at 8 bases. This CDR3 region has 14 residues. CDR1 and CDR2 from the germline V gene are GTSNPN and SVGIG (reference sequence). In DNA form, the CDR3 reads TGTGCCTCGAGTACCGGACAGGGAGCCCACGAGCAGTACTTC. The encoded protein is CASSTGQGAHEQYF.

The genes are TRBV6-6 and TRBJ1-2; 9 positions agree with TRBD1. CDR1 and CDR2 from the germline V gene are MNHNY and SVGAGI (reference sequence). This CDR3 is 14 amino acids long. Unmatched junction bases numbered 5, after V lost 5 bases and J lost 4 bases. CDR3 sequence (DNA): TGTGCCAGCAGTCAAGGACAGGGGTTCTATGGCTACACCTTC. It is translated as CASSQGQGFYGYTF.

CDR3 in DNA: TGTGCCAGCAGCACGGGACAGGCGGGGACTAATGAAAAACTGTTTTTT. It yields the protein CASSTGQAGTNEKLFF. The chain is built from TRBV11-2 and TRBJ1-4; 8 positions match TRBD1. This CDR3 contains 16 residues. Trimming took 5 bases from V and 2 from J; bases not matched to a gene: 7. CDR1 is SGHAT and CDR2 is FQNNGV in the germline V gene.

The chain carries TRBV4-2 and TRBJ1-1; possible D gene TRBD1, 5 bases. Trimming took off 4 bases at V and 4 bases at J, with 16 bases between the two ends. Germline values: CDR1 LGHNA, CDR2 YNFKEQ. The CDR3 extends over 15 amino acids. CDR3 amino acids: CASSPFDRDFTEAFF. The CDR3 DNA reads TGTGCCAGCAGCCCCTTCGACAGAGACTTCACTGAAGCTTTCTTT.

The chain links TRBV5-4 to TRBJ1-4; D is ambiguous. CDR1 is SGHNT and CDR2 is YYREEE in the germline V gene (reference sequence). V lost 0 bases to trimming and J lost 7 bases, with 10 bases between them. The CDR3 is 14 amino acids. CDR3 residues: CASSLAGRSEKLFF. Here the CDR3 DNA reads TGTGCCAGCAGCTTGGCGGGTAGGAGTGAAAAACTGTTTTTT.

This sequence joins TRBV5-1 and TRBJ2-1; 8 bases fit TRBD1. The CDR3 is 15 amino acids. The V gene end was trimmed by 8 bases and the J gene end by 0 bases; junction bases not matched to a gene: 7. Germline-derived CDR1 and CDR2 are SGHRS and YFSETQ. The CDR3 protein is CASSLTGGSYNEQFF. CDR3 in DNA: TGCGCCAGTAGCCTTACAGGGGGCTCCTACAATGAGCAGTTCTTC.

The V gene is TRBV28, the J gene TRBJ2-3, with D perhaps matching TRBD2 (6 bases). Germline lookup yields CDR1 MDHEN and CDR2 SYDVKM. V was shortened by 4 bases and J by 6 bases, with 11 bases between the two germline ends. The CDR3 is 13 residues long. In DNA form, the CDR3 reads TGTGCCAGCAGTTCCCCGGGAGCGGATACGCAGTATTTT. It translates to CASSSPGADTQYF.